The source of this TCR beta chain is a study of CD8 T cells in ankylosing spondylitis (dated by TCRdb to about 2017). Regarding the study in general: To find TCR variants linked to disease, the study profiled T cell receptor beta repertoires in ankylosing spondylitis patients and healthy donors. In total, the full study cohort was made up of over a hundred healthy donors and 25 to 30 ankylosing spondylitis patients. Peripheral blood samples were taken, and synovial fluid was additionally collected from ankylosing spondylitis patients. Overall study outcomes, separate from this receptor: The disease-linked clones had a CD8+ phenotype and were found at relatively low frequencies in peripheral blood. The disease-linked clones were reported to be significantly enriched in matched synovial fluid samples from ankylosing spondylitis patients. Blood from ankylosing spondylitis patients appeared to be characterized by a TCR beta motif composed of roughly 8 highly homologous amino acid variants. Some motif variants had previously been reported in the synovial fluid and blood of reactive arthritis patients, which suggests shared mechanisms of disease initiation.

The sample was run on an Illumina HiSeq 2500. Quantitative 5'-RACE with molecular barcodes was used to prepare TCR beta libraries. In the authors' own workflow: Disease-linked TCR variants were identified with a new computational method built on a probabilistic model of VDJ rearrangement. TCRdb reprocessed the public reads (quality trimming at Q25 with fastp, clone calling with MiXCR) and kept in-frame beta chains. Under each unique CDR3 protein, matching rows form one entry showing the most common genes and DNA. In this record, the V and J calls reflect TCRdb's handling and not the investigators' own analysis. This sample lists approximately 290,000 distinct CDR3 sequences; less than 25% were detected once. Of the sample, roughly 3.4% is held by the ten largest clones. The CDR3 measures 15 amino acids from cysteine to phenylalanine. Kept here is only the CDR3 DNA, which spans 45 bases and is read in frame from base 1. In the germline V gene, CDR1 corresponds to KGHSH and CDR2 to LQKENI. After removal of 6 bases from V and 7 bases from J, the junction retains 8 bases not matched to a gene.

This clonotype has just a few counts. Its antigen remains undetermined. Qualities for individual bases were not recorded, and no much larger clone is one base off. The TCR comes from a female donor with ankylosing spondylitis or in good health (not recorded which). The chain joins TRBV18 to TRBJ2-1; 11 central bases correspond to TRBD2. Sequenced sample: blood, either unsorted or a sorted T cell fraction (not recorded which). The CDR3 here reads CASSPTSGRMNEQFF. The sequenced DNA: TGTGCCAGCTCGCCTACTAGCGGGAGAATGAATGAGCAGTTCTTC.